The 5 T cell receptor beta chains below all came from one sample that was sequenced in a study of blood T cell repertoires in COVID-19. TCRdb keeps only in-frame clones here, not all; method: immunoSEQ multiplex PCR. This sample has about 81,000 clones, with 89% found just once. The source material was peripheral blood. The receptors originated from a man in his 70s with active or convalescent COVID-19.

The gene calls are TRBV28 and TRBJ1-1; no reliable D call. The germline CDR1 and CDR2 sequences are MDHEN and SYDVKM. V was cut by 6 bases and J by 1 base, with 12 bases left in between. CDR3 length equals 14 residues. For the CDR3, the DNA is TGTGCCAGCAGGGACGAAAGCGGGAACACTGAAGCTTTCTTT. Its translation is CASRDESGNTEAFF.

The gene calls are TRBV25-1 and TRBJ2-7, with a weak D call TRBD1 (6 bases). From germline, CDR1 is MGHDK and CDR2 SYGVNS. The CDR3 has 14 amino acids. V gave up 3 bases and J gave up 3 bases, with 12 bases separating them. This CDR3 is CASSERGQFYEQYF. CDR3 sequence (DNA): TGTGCCAGCAGTGAGCGTGGACAGTTCTACGAGCAGTACTTC.

This rearrangement joins TRBV7-9 to TRBJ1-2, with D perhaps TRBD1 (6 bases). The CDR3 runs 14 residues. The V gene's germline CDR1 is SEHNR and CDR2 FQNEAQ (reference sequence). V lost 5 bases, J lost 2 bases, and 12 bases lay in between. The CDR3 bases are TGTGCCAGCAGCGAACAGGGAGTCAACTATGGCTACACCTTC. Translation gives CASSEQGVNYGYTF.

The chain uses TRBV5-4 and TRBJ2-7; 7 positions match TRBD1. Germline CDR1 reads SGHNT; CDR2 reads YYREEE (reference sequence). V was clipped by 3 bases and J by 2 bases; unmatched bases: 8. This CDR3 has 15 residues. CDR3 protein: CASSSEDRRTYEQYF. The CDR3, as DNA: TGTGCCAGCAGCTCCGAGGACAGGCGCACCTACGAGCAGTACTTC.

The genes are TRBV19 and TRBJ1-2; TRBD1 matches 10 bases. Losses at the gene ends were 3 bases for V and 7 bases for J; bases not matched to a gene: 5. The CDR3 length is 14 residues. From germline, CDR1 is LNHDA and CDR2 SQIVND (reference sequence). The CDR3 DNA sequence: TGTGCCAGTAGTATCGACAGGGGGCTAAGTGGCTACACCTTC. Translating gives CASSIDRGLSGYTF.